This T cell receptor beta chain originates from a study of T cell responses to AZD1222 COVID-19 vaccine. The table lists this clone with a count of one. The antigen is undetermined. General study points: Spike-specific TCR depth and breadth grew after two AZD1222 doses. Recipients of AZD1222 seropositive at baseline numbered only 6 or 7. It should be noted that donors were predominantly white British and more often female, and clonal diversity was possibly underestimated.

V lost 3 bases, J lost 0 bases, and 12 bases lay in between. The CDR3 is 17 residues long. Germline CDR1 LGHNT, CDR2 FRNRAP. Generated by immunoSEQ multiplex PCR, the TCRdb table keeps only in-frame clones and is missing some. The sample has fewer than 180,000 clones, over 75% seen once. This specimen was peripheral blood, taken 28 days after the second AZD1222 dose. The V gene is TRBV12-5, the J gene TRBJ2-6; D is undetermined. The sequence derives from an adult who received the AZD1222 COVID-19 vaccine. CDR3 DNA sequence: TGTGCTAGTGGTTTACAAGTCTCCCTCTCTGGGGCCAACGTCCTGACTTTC. Protein sequence: CASGLQVSLSGANVLTF.